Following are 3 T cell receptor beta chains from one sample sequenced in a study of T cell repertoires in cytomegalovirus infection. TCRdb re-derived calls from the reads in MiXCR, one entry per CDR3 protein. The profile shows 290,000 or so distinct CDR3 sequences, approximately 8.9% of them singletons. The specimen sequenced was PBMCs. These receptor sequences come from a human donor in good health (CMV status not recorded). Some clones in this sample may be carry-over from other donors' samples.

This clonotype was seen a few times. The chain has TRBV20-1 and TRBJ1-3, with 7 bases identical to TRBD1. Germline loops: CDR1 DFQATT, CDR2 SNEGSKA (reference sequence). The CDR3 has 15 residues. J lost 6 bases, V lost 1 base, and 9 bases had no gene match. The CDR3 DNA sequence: TGCAGTGCTAGAGGAGCACAGGGGAACACAAACACCATATATTTT. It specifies CSARGAQGNTNTIYF.

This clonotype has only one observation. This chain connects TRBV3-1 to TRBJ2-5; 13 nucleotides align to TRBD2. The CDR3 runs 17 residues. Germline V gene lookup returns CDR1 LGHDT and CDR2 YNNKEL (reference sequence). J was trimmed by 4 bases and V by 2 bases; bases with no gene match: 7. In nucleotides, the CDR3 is TGTGCCAGCAGCCAAAAGTTGGGACTAGCGGGGACAGAGACCCAGTACTTC. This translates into CASSQKLGLAGTETQYF.

CDR3 amino acids: CASNPSGGRTNYGYTF. The CDR3 DNA sequence: TGTGCCAGCAACCCATCCGGGGGGCGTACGAACTATGGCTACACCTTC. The chain is built from TRBV5-5 and TRBJ1-2; TRBD1 is a possible D gene (6 bases). V lost 6 bases, J lost 2 bases, and 20 bases lay in between. Germline V gives CDR1 SGHKS, CDR2 YYEKEE (reference sequence). CDR3 length: 16 residues.